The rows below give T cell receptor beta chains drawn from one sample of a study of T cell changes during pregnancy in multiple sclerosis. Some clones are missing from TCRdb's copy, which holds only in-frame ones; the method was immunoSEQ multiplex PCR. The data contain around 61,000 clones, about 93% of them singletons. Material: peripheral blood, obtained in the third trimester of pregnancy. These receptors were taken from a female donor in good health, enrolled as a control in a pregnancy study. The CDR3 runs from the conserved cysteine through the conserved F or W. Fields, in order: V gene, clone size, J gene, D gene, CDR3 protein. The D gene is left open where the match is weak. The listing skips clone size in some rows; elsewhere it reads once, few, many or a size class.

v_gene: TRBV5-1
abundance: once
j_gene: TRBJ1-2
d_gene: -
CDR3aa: CASSLKGGTNYGYTF

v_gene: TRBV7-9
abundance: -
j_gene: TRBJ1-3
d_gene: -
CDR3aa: CASSLEGTGSRNTIYF

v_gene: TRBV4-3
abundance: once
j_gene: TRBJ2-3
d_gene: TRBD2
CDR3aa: CASSQARTSGGRTDTQYF

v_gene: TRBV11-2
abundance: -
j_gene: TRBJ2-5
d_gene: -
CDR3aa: CASSYSQETQYF

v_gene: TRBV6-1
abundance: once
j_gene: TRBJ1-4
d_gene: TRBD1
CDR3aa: CASRFRGYNEKLFF

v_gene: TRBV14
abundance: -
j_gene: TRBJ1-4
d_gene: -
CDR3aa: CASSQAGLDEKLFF

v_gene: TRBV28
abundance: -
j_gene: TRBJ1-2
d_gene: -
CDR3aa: CASRTVYGYTF

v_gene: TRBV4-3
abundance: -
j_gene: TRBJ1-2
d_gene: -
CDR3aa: CASSQERQGRGGYTF

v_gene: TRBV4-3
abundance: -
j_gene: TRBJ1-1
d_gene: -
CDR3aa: CASSQDPREFTEAFF

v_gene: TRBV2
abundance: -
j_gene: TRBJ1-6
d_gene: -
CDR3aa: CASSEATAELSPLHF

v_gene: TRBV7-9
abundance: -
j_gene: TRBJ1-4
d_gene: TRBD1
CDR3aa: CASSPRTGPSLTNEKLFF

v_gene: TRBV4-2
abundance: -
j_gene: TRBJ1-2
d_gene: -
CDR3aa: CASSQDGPMGDGYTF

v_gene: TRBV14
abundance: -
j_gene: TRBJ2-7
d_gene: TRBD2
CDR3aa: CASSQERGLAGLYEQYF

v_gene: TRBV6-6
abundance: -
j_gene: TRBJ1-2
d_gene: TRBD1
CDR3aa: CASSYGQGGSGGYTF

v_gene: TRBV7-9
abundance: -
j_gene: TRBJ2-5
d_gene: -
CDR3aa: CASSSSGIGRLETQYF

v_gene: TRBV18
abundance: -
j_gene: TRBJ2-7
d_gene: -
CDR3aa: CASSPGAGEPTQYF

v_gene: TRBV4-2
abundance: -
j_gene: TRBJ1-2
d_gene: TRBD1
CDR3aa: CASSQGPGQGNYGYTF

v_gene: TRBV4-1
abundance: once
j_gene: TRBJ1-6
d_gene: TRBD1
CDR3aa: CASSQETGVLHF

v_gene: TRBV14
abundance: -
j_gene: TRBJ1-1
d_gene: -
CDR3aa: CASSTQGPNTEAFF

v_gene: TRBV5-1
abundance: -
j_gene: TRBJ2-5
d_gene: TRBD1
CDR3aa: CASSLQQGAGETQYF

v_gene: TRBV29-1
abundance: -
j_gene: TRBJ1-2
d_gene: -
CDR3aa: CSVVNREYGYTF

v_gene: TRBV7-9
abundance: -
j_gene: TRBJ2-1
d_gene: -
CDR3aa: CASSFRDTSSYNEQFF

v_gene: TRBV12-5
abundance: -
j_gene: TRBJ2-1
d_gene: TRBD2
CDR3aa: CASGTAGGVNEQFF

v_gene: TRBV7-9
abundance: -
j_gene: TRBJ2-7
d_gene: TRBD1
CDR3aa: CASSLLATGTYEQYF

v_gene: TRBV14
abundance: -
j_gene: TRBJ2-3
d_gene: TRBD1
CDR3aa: CASSPQGQGGPDTQYF

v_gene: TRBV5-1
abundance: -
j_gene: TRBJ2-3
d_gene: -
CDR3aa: CASSLGSAADTQYF

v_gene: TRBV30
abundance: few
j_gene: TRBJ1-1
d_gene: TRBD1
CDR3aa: CAWSDGGQTEAFF

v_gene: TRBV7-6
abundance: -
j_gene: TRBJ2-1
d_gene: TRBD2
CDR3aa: CASSFWEGMRNEQFF

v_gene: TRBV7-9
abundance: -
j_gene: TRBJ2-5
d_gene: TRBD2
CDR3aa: CASSPTSGGSQETQYF

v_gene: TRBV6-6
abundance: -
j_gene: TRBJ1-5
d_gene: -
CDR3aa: CASNRPGQPQHF

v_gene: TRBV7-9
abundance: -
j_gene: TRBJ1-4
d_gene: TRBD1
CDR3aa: CASSPGQGNEKLFF

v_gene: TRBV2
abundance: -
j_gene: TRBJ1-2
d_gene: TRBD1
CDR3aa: CASGGQGAYTF